Detailed here is one T cell receptor beta chain. Its antigen remains unidentified. Data came from immunoSEQ multiplex PCR; TCRdb stores just in-frame clones and leaves some out. This sample has some 690,000 clones; 90% occur once, and the top ten carry 30% to 40%. The sample originates from a study of shared clonotypes between healthy human individuals. Notes on the study in general: The study found about 5% of naive CD4 clonotypes shared across several donors.

Trimming took off 5 bases at V and 3 bases at J, with 9 bases between the two ends. From germline, CDR1 is WNHNN and CDR2 SYGVQD (reference sequence). CDR3 size: 13 residues. Those who donated were healthy HIV-negative adults, with no recent acute infections or vaccinations reported. Together with CD45RO+ cells, CCR7-negative CD45RA+ TemRA cells were included in CD8 memory. This chain joins TRBV10-1 and TRBJ2-3, with a possible D match to TRBD1 (6 bases). Sequenced: memory CD8+ T cells from PBMCs. Subset given: CD45RO+ cells pooled with CCR7-negative TemRA cells. The receptor's source is a man between 18 and 35 years old in good health. Some clones in this sample may be carry-over from other donors' samples. The CDR3 sequence is CASSNRATDTQYF. The CDR3 nucleotides are TGCGCCAGCAGTAACAGGGCGACAGATACGCAGTATTTT.